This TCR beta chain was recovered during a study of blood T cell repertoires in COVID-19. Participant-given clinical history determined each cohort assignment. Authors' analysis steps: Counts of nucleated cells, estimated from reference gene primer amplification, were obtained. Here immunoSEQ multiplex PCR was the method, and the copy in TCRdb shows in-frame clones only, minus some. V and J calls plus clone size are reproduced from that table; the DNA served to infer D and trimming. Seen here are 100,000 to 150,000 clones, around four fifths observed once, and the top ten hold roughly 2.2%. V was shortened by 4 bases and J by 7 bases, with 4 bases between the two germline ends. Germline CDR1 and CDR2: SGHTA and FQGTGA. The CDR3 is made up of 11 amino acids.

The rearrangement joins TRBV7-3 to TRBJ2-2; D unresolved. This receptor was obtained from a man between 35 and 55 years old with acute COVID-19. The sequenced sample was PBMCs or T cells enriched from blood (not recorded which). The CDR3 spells CASSSGGELFF. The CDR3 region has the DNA TGTGCCAGCAGCTCCGGCGGGGAGCTGTTTTTT.